These T cell receptor beta chains were read from a single sample in a study of CD8 T cells in Susac syndrome. MiXCR, run by TCRdb on the immunoSEQ multiplex PCR reads, gives a single entry per CDR3 protein. The table records tens of thousands of distinct CDR3 sequences, roughly 90% of them present only once. The material sequenced was CD8+ T cells from PBMCs. These receptors all come from a human donor with multiple sclerosis. Each CDR3 is given with its conserved first and last residue. The order of the fields is CDR3 length, V gene, J gene, CDR3 protein.

>14|TRBV28|TRBJ2-1
CASSLFRIDNEQFF
>14|TRBV10-2|TRBJ2-7
CASTEGGAPYEQYF
>18|TRBV14|TRBJ1-3
CASSRPGGSLISGNTIYF
>15|TRBV7-9|TRBJ2-1
CASSNLRAGYNEQFF
>14|TRBV7-8|TRBJ1-1
CASSLYGVNTEAFF
>12|TRBV28|TRBJ2-1
CASSPEPNEQFF
>15|TRBV20-1|TRBJ2-1
CSAETSGNPYNEQFF
>16|TRBV9|TRBJ2-1
CASSVAGGISYNEQFF
>12|TRBV28|TRBJ2-7
CASNGPPYEQYF
>12|TRBV4-1|TRBJ2-7
CASSQETGEQYF
>14|TRBV6-1|TRBJ2-5
CASSEGGEQETQYF
>14|TRBV28|TRBJ1-6
CASSFSPLGSPLHF
>16|TRBV9|TRBJ2-1
CASSAPLSGGPWEQFF
>14|TRBV24-1|TRBJ2-3
CATSDGTGADTQYF
>14|TRBV28|TRBJ2-7
CASSTSGSRYEQYF
>13|TRBV2|TRBJ1-2
CASRSQGMDGYTF
>16|TRBV7-3|TRBJ2-1
CASSSPVRGENNEQFF
>16|TRBV7-9|TRBJ1-3
CASSFLTPWLGNTIYF
>15|TRBV30|TRBJ1-5
CAWGEGTIGGEPQHF
>14|TRBV7-9|TRBJ2-2
CASLTGTNIGELFF
>15|TRBV9|TRBJ2-1
CASSVVAGEGNEQFF
>14|TRBV2|TRBJ2-7
CASSAGQGTYEQYF
>15|TRBV27|TRBJ2-6
CASSQQGTGANVLTF
>14|TRBV7-8|TRBJ1-4
CASSSLGRNEKLFF
>16|TRBV27|TRBJ2-3
CASSFMLAGGTDTQYF
>16|TRBV7-9|TRBJ2-3
CASSPRPGRGGDTQYF
>13|TRBV7-6|TRBJ1-1
CASSPIMNTEAFF
>15|TRBV5-1|TRBJ2-2
CASSLAPEYTGELFF
>16|TRBV5-1|TRBJ2-1
CASSTGLAGVHNEQFF
>15|TRBV7-9|TRBJ2-1
CASSLGGQPYNEQFF
>14|TRBV27|TRBJ1-1
CAVRSGSMNTEAFF
>12|TRBV9|TRBJ1-2
CASSSYNYGYTF
>16|TRBV13|TRBJ2-1
CASSSAERGPNNEQFF
>15|TRBV6-5|TRBJ2-1
CASSYSGGAYNEQFF
>16|TRBV7-3|TRBJ1-6
CASSPRAGSLDSPLHF
>14|TRBV19|TRBJ2-2
CASSTRQGTGELFF
>15|TRBV2|TRBJ2-1
CASSEARSGYNEQFF
>13|TRBV3-1|TRBJ2-1
CASGEAVYNEQFF
>18|TRBV5-6|TRBJ2-3
CASSLMWTGASHTDTQYF
>14|TRBV2|TRBJ2-2
CASSAIPDTGELFF
>15|TRBV3-1|TRBJ2-7
CASSPGSGATYEQYF
>17|TRBV7-8|TRBJ1-6
CASSLGRAIQGNSPLHF
>13|TRBV9|TRBJ1-1
CASSVGGDTEAFF
>13|TRBV20-1|TRBJ2-7
CSARPLESYEQYF
>15|TRBV28|TRBJ1-3
CATHPDRSRENTIYF
>16|TRBV5-1|TRBJ1-2
CASSTSRTGAKNGYTF
>13|TRBV7-9|TRBJ2-7
CASSSKSTYEQYF
>15|TRBV3-1|TRBJ2-3
CASLARGRNTDTQYF
>15|TRBV19|TRBJ1-2
CASSISNGASYGYTF
>15|TRBV4-2|TRBJ1-2
CASSQGMDASHGYTF
>10|TRBV30|TRBJ2-1
CAWSVAEQFF
>16|TRBV19|TRBJ2-1
CASRRTSGSFSNEQFF
>16|TRBV5-4|TRBJ2-7
CASSYVGPIGTYEQYF